Following are 32 T cell receptor beta chains from one sample sequenced in a study of shared clonotypes between healthy human individuals. Repertoires were generated with immunoSEQ multiplex PCR, while TCRdb's copy carries only in-frame clones and drops some. The sample has a few million clones, around 90% seen once. The sample taken for sequencing was naive CD4+ T cells from PBMCs. Described subset: CD45RA+ positively selected. These receptor sequences come from a man younger than 35 in good health. Some clones in this sample may be carry-over from other donors' samples.

This clone was seen only a few times. The chain carries TRBV5-4 and TRBJ1-2; TRBD1 matches at 7 bases. The CDR3 sequence is 14 residues long. With V trimmed by 6 bases and J by 0 bases, 5 bases remained unmatched. From germline, CDR1 is SGHNT and CDR2 YYREEE (reference sequence). CDR3 sequence (DNA): TGTGCCAGCACCCTAGACAGGGCTAACTATGGCTACACCTTC. Its protein product is CASTLDRANYGYTF.

The chain combines TRBV9 with TRBJ2-1; a weak D match, TRBD2 (6 bases). Germline loops: CDR1 SGDLS, CDR2 YYNGEE. The CDR3 covers 15 residues. V was cut by 3 bases and J by 0 bases, with 10 bases left in between. The CDR3 loop reads CASSGGVGSYNEQFF. The CDR3 DNA sequence: TGTGCCAGCAGCGGCGGGGTGGGCTCCTACAATGAGCAGTTCTTC.

This clone has only one observation. V usage is TRBV30 and J usage is TRBJ1-5; D gene unclear. The CDR3 is 13 amino acids. Trimming removed 2 bases from V and 4 bases from J, with 9 bases in between. Germline V lookup: CDR1 GTSNPN, CDR2 SVGIG (reference sequence). As DNA, the CDR3 is TGTGCCTGGAGTTCCCAGTCAAATCAGCCCCAGCATTTT. Translated, it gives CAWSSQSNQPQHF.

This clone was observed a single time. DNA of the CDR3: TGTGCCAGCAGTTCGCGGGATAAGGGCGGTGAGCAGTTCTTC. This codes for CASSSRDKGGEQFF. This rearrangement joins TRBV28 to TRBJ2-1; D is perhaps TRBD2 (6 bases). The V and J ends lost 4 bases and 9 bases respectively, with 16 bases between them. Per the germline V gene, CDR1 is MDHEN and CDR2 is SYDVKM. The CDR3 extends over 14 amino acids.

The rearrangement joins TRBV7-2 to TRBJ1-5; D is ambiguous. The CDR3 sequence is 14 residues long. From germline, CDR1 is SGHTA and CDR2 FQGNSA. With 1 base removed from V and 3 bases from J, the gap between germline ends came to 7 bases. CDR3 sequence: CASSLEPVNQPQHF. DNA for the CDR3: TGTGCCAGCAGCTTAGAGCCGGTCAATCAGCCCCAGCATTTT.

The gene calls are TRBV28 and TRBJ2-2; the match to TRBD1 covers 7 bases. The length of the CDR3 is 14 residues. The junction had 7 bases not matched to a gene; V was cut back by 7 bases and J by 5 bases. Germline V gene lookup returns CDR1 MDHEN and CDR2 SYDVKM. For the CDR3, the DNA is TGTGCCAGCATTATAGGACAGGCTACCGGGGAGCTGTTTTTT. The encoded protein is CASIIGQATGELFF.

The CDR3 region has the DNA TGTGCCAGCAGTGATATGTTTGGCCTCAATCAGCCCCAGCATTTT. The encoded protein is CASSDMFGLNQPQHF. The V gene is TRBV6-1, the J gene TRBJ1-5, with D uncertain. The CDR3 runs to 15 residues. The germline V gene has CDR1 MNHNS and CDR2 SASEGT. Between the trimmed V and J ends, which lost 3 bases and 3 bases, there was a span of 12 bases.

The CDR3 coding sequence is TGTGCCAGCAGCGTAGGGGGTCTAGCGGGAGGGGACGGCGAGCAGTACTTC. Protein: CASSVGGLAGGDGEQYF. The chain uses TRBV9 and TRBJ2-7, with 12 nucleotides matching TRBD2. CDR1 SGDLS and CDR2 YYNGEE come from the germline V gene. V was pared by 0 bases and J by 6 bases, with 10 bases of the junction left unmatched. This CDR3 spans 17 amino acids.

The chain is built from TRBV4-1 and TRBJ2-1; possible D gene TRBD1, 7 bases. In germline, CDR1 is MGHRA, CDR2 YSYEKL. CDR3 length equals 14 residues. The V gene lost 4 bases and the J gene lost 6 bases, with 13 bases spanning the gap. CDR3 sequence: CASSPSQGGNEQFF. The CDR3 DNA sequence: TGCGCCAGCAGCCCCTCCCAGGGGGGCAATGAGCAGTTCTTC.

V is TRBV7-3 and J is TRBJ2-3; 8 positions agree with TRBD2. This CDR3 region has 13 residues. Germline CDR1 is SGHTA and CDR2 is FQGTGA. The junction had 4 bases not matched to a gene; V was cut back by 7 bases and J by 4 bases. CDR3 DNA sequence: TGTGCCAGCACCCTTAGCGGGGCAGATACGCAGTATTTT. This codes for CASTLSGADTQYF.

V and J are TRBV28 and TRBJ2-3; 7 bases align to TRBD2. Per germline, CDR1 MDHEN and CDR2 SYDVKM. This CDR3 has 15 residues. J gave up 5 bases and V 3 bases, and 8 bases lay outside the gene matches. The CDR3 coding sequence is TGTGCCAGCAGTTTTCCTGGCGGGAGAATAGATACGCAGTATTTT. As protein: CASSFPGGRIDTQYF.

J is TRBJ2-1 and V is TRBV18; no firm D call. The CDR3 length is 16 residues. Germline V gene data show CDR1 as KGHSH and CDR2 as LQKENI. The V end was cut by 0 bases, the J end by 1 base, with 10 bases between. CDR3 nucleotides: TGTGCCAGCTCACCACCGGGCGTAGGGTCCTACAATGAGCAGTTCTTC. It is translated as CASSPPGVGSYNEQFF. Drawing the rest from reference TRBV18 and TRBJ2-1, the complete variable domain is NAGVMQNPRHLVRRRGQEARLRCSPMKGHSHVYWYRQLPEEGLKFMVYLQKENIIDESGMPKERFSAEFPKEGPSILRIQQVVRGDSAAYFCASSPPGVGSYNEQFFGPGTRLTVL.

The chain joins TRBV19 to TRBJ1-2; no clear D. CDR1 LNHDA and CDR2 SQIVND come from the germline V gene (reference sequence). Deletions cut 3 bases from V and 0 bases from J, with 14 bases between. The CDR3 consists of 16 residues. The CDR3 loop is CASSISSTRSNYGYTF. Written as DNA, the CDR3 is TGTGCCAGTAGTATTTCTTCGACCCGATCTAACTATGGCTACACCTTC.

The rearrangement joins TRBV9 to TRBJ2-1, with D perhaps TRBD1 or TRBD2 (5 bases each). In germline, CDR1 is SGDLS, CDR2 YYNGEE. This CDR3 comprises 13 residues. V was pared by 1 base and J by 9 bases, with 11 bases between. CDR3 bases: TGTGCCAGCAGCGTAAAGATCGGGACTGAGCAGTTCTTC. Translating it yields CASSVKIGTEQFF.

This clone was picked up a small number of times. This rearrangement joins TRBV19 to TRBJ1-4, with 8 bases lining up with TRBD1. The CDR3 is 13 amino acids. Germline V gives CDR1 LNHDA, CDR2 SQIVND (reference sequence). Trimming cost V 8 bases and J 13 bases; bases outside gene matches: 12. The CDR3 DNA is TGTGCCAGTTCTTTAGCAGGGGGCGAAGTACTGTTTTTT. Translation gives CASSLAGGEVLFF.

This clone was detected once. This chain links TRBV6-6 with TRBJ1-3; TRBD1 aligns across 8 bases. The germline V gene encodes CDR1 MNHNY and CDR2 SVGAGI (reference sequence). This CDR3 comprises 15 residues. Trimming took 6 bases from V and 7 from J; bases not matched to a gene: 11. The CDR3 here is CASSLDRVIWNTIYF. The DNA of the CDR3 is TGTGCCAGCAGCTTGGACAGGGTTATTTGGAACACCATATATTTT.

J is TRBJ2-2 and V is TRBV28, with 9 bases that match TRBD2. The CDR3 is 16 amino acids. The J segment lost 4 bases and the V segment lost 9 bases, leaving 12 bases of the junction unmatched. Germline CDR1 and CDR2: MDHEN and SYDVKM. The CDR3 sequence: CASSKMGLASTGELFF. The CDR3 nucleotides are TGTGCCAGTAGCAAAATGGGACTAGCAAGCACCGGGGAGCTGTTTTTT. The whole variable domain, filled in from reference TRBV28 and TRBJ2-2, reads DVKVTQSSRYLVKRTGEKVFLECVQDMDHENMFWYRQDPGLGLRLIYFSYDVKMKEKGDIPEGYSVSREKKERFSLILESASTNQTSMYLCASSKMGLASTGELFFGEGSRLTVL.

The chain employs TRBV28 and TRBJ2-7; 8 bases line up with TRBD2. This CDR3 spans 14 amino acids. After removal of 8 bases from V and 3 bases from J, the junction contained 9 bases not matched to a gene. Germline assignment: CDR1 MDHEN and CDR2 SYDVKM. The DNA for the CDR3 is TGTGCCAGCGGCCAAAGCGGGAGACACTACGAGCAGTACTTC. Translated, it gives CASGQSGRHYEQYF.

In its sample, this clone was seen once. The chain employs TRBV7-9 and TRBJ1-5; TRBD1 is a possible D gene (5 bases). Germline V gene lookup returns CDR1 SEHNR and CDR2 FQNEAQ (reference sequence). This CDR3 has 18 residues. V gave up 5 bases and J gave up 0 bases, with 20 bases separating them. Here the CDR3 reads CASSRGTARSLSNQPQHF. CDR3 sequence (DNA): TGTGCCAGCAGCCGCGGGACCGCTAGAAGCCTTAGCAATCAGCCCCAGCATTTT.

V gene TRBV5-4 combines with J gene TRBJ1-2, with 7 bases aligning to TRBD1. After removal of 3 bases from V and 7 bases from J, the junction contained 15 bases not matched to a gene. The CDR3 has 16 residues. Germline lookup yields CDR1 SGHNT and CDR2 YYREEE (reference sequence). The CDR3 spells CASSSSGGRGEVGYTF. CDR3 nucleotide sequence: TGTGCCAGCAGCTCCTCTGGGGGCAGGGGGGAGGTTGGCTACACCTTC. Using reference TRBV5-4 and TRBJ1-2 for the parts outside the CDR3, the full variable domain is ETGVTQSPTHLIKTRGQQVTLRCSSQSGHNTVSWYQQALGQGPQFIFQYYREEENGRGNFPPRFSGLQFPNYSSELNVNALELDDSALYLCASSSSGGRGEVGYTFGSGTRLTVV.

The chain couples TRBV5-1 to TRBJ1-1; D is perhaps TRBD1 (6 bases). Germline-derived CDR1 and CDR2 are SGHRS and YFSETQ. Trimming took 10 bases from V and 7 from J, leaving 20 bases between them. This CDR3 region has 13 residues. This CDR3 reads CAGKQGPMGEAFF. The CDR3 DNA follows: TGCGCCGGAAAACAGGGCCCAATGGGTGAAGCTTTCTTT.

The chain carries TRBV7-9 and TRBJ2-1; 8 nucleotides agree with TRBD2. The CDR3 covers 14 residues. Germline CDR1 and CDR2: SEHNR and FQNEAQ (reference sequence). J lost 4 bases, V lost 3 bases, and 2 bases had no gene match. CDR3 DNA: TGTGCCAGCAGCTTCGGCGGGGGGTACAATGAGCAGTTCTTC. It is translated as CASSFGGGYNEQFF.

In DNA form, the CDR3 reads TGTGCCACCAGCAGAGCGCCAAAAGACGCCTACGAGCAGTACTTC. It is translated as CATSRAPKDAYEQYF. The rearrangement uses TRBV15 and TRBJ2-7, with unresolved D. CDR1 and CDR2 from the germline V gene are LNHNV and YYDKDF (reference sequence). V gave up 1 base and J gave up 2 bases, with 12 bases separating them. The CDR3 covers 15 residues. The full variable domain, with the rest looked up from reference TRBV15 and TRBJ2-7, is DAMVIQNPRYQVTQFGKPVTLSCSQTLNHNVMYWYQQKSSQAPKLLFHYYDKDFNNEADTPDNFQSRRPNTSFCFLDIRSPGLGDTAMYLCATSRAPKDAYEQYFGPGTRLTVT.

The V and J genes are TRBV5-1 and TRBJ1-4; no clear D. The germline V gene encodes CDR1 SGHRS and CDR2 YFSETQ. This CDR3 contains 14 residues. V was cut by 2 bases and J by 3 bases, with 8 bases left in between. CDR3: CASSFQQPNEKLFF. Written as DNA, the CDR3 is TGCGCCAGCAGCTTCCAGCAGCCTAATGAAAAACTGTTTTTT.

Remarks on this clone: A much larger clone lies a single base off, so this may be a read error. The same CDR3 also results from other DNA sequences found in this sample. V is TRBV5-1 and J is TRBJ1-1; D might be TRBD1 (6 bases). The CDR3 totals 14 residues. Trimming took 0 bases from V and 2 from J, leaving 8 bases between them. Germline loops: CDR1 SGHRS, CDR2 YFSETQ. CDR3 DNA sequence: TGCGCCAGCAGCTTGGGGACAGCTAACACTGAAGCTTTCTTT. Translated, it gives CASSLGTANTEAFF.

With regard to this clone: This sample includes further DNA sequences coding for the same CDR3. The chain joins TRBV6-5 to TRBJ1-1; unclear D gene. This CDR3 contains 13 residues. With 3 bases removed from V and 2 bases from J, the gap between germline ends came to 7 bases. CDR1 and CDR2 from the germline V gene are MNHEY and SVGAGI. The CDR3 DNA follows: TGTGCCAGCAGTTATTTGGAAAACACTGAAGCTTTCTTT. Translation gives CASSYLENTEAFF.

The rearrangement joins TRBV2 to TRBJ2-1; D ambiguous. Per germline, CDR1 SNHLY and CDR2 FYNNEI. CDR3 length equals 16 residues. Deletions cut 4 bases from V and 15 bases from J, with 28 bases between. As DNA, the CDR3 is TGTGCCAGCAGTGTGTTCGCTAACTCGGGTACCGAGAGCGTGTTCTTC. This gives the protein CASSVFANSGTESVFF.

A remark on this clone: The sample carries other DNA sequences with the same CDR3. V usage is TRBV5-1 and J usage is TRBJ2-1; D unresolved. The V and J ends lost 1 base and 6 bases respectively, with 5 bases between them. The CDR3 has 12 residues. The germline gives CDR1 SGHRS, CDR2 YFSETQ. The CDR3 coding sequence is TGCGCCAGCAGCTTGTCTTCCAATGAGCAGTTCTTC. Amino acid sequence: CASSLSSNEQFF.

V and J are TRBV6-5 and TRBJ1-2; D gene uncertain. Per the germline V gene, CDR1 is MNHEY and CDR2 is SVGAGI. This CDR3 spans 11 amino acids. V lost 6 bases and J lost 7, with 9 bases in between. The CDR3 spells CASSNPGGYTF. The CDR3 DNA is TGTGCCAGCAGCAACCCGGGTGGCTACACCTTC.

The rearrangement links TRBV2 to TRBJ2-3; weak D call: TRBD2 (6 bases). The V and J ends lost 5 bases and 3 bases respectively, with 21 bases between them. This CDR3 is 17 amino acids long. The germline gives CDR1 SNHLY, CDR2 FYNNEI. The DNA for the CDR3 is TGTGCCAGCAGTAAGTCTCTAACGGGAGTGCGTACAGATACGCAGTATTTT. It specifies CASSKSLTGVRTDTQYF.

The V gene is TRBV7-3, the J gene TRBJ2-3; D is undetermined. Germline V gene lookup returns CDR1 SGHTA and CDR2 FQGTGA. The CDR3 length is 14 residues. V gave up 2 bases and J gave up 3 bases, with 9 bases separating them. CDR3 in amino acids: CASSLSAPTDTQYF. The DNA for the CDR3 is TGTGCCAGCAGCTTATCGGCGCCGACAGATACGCAGTATTTT.

This chain uses TRBV5-6 with TRBJ1-5; TRBD1 is a possible D gene (6 bases). Germline V gives CDR1 SGHDT, CDR2 YYEEEE. There are 17 residues in the CDR3. The V end was cut by 4 bases, the J end by 0 bases, with 17 bases between. Written as DNA, the CDR3 is TGTGCCAGCAGCCTGAAGACAGGCTCTCATAGCAATCAGCCCCAGCATTTT. Translation: CASSLKTGSHSNQPQHF.